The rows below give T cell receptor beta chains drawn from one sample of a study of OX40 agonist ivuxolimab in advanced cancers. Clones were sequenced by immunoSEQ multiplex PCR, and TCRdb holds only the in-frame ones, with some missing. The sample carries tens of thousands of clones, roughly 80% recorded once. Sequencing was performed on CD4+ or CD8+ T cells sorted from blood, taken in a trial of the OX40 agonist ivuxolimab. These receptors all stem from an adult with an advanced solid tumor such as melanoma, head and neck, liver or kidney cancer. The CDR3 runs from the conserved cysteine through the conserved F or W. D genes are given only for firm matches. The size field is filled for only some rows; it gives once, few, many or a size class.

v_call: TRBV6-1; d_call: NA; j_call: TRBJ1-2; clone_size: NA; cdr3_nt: TGTGCCAGCAGTGTACTAAACCCCTCTGGCTACACCTTC; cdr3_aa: CASSVLNPSGYTF
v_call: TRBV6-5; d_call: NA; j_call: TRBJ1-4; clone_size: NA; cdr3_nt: TGTGCTTCGGGCCCATTCAACGAAAAACTGTTTTTT; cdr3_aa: CASGPFNEKLFF
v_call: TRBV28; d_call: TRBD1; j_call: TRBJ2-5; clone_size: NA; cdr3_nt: TGTGCCAGCAGCCCCGCCCGGGGACAGGGGGGAGAGACCCAGTACTTC; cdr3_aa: CASSPARGQGGETQYF
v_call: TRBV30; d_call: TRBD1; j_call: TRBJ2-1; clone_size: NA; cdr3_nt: TGTGCCTGGAGTGGAATACAGGGGTCGTTCTTC; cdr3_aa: CAWSGIQGSFF
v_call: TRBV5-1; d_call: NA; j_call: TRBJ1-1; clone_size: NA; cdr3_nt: TGCGCCAGCAGCTTGGGTGGTCCAGCGATGAACACTGAAGCTTTCTTT; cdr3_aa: CASSLGGPAMNTEAFF
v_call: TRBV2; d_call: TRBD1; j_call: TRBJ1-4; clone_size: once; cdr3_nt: TGTGCCAGCAGGTCATTTCGGGCAGGGGGCGGACTTGCAACTAATGAAAAACTGTTTTTT; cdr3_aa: CASRSFRAGGGLATNEKLFF
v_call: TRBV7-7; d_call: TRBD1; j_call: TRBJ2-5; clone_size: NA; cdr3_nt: TGTGCCAGCAGCTTACGGACAGGGAATGTAGAGACCCAGTACTTC; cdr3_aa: CASSLRTGNVETQYF
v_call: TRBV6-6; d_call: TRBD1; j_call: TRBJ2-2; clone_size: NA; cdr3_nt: TGTGCCAGCAGTTCTGGACAGGGGGCGAACACCGGGGAGCTGTTTTTT; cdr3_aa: CASSSGQGANTGELFF
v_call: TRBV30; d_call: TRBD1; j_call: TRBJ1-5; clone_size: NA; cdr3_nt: TGTGCCTGGAGTTCCCGGGACAGAGGAAGGTTGCAGCCCCAGCATTTT; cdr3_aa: CAWSSRDRGRLQPQHF
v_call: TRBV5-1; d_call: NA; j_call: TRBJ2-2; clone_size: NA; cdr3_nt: TGCGCCAGCAGGGTGAACACCGGGGAGCTGTTTTTT; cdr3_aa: CASRVNTGELFF
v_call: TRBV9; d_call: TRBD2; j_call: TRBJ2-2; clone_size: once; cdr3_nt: TGTGCCAGCAGCCCTACTTTCGGGACTAGCGGGAGGAACACCGGGGAGCTGTTTTTT; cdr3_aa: CASSPTFGTSGRNTGELFF
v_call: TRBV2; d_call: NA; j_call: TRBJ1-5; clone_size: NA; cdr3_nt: TGTGCCAGCAGTAGGGGTGCGAGCAATCAGCCCCAGCATTTT; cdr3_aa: CASSRGASNQPQHF
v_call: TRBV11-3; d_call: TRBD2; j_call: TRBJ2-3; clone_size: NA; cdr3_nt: TGTGCCAGCAGCCCGACAGCGGGGGCCACAGATACGCAGTATTTT; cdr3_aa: CASSPTAGATDTQYF
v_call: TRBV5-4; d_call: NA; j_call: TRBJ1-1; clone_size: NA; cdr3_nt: TGTGCCAGCAGCCCCAAGGGCATGAACACTGAAGCTTTCTTT; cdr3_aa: CASSPKGMNTEAFF
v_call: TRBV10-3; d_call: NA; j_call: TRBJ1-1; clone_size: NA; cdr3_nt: TGTGCCATCAACGAAAGGGGGGGGGCCACTGAAGCTTTCTTT; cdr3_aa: CAINERGGATEAFF
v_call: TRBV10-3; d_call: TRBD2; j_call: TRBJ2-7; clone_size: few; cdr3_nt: TGTGCCATCAGTTATTCTCTCGGGACTAGCGACTTCTACGAGCAGTACTTC; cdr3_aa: CAISYSLGTSDFYEQYF
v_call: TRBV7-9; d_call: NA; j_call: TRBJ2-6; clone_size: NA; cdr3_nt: TGTGCCAGCAGCTTCCGTATGGGGGCGTCATCTGGGGCCAACGTCCTGACTTTC; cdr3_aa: CASSFRMGASSGANVLTF
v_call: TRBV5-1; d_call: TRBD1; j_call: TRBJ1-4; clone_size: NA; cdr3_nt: TGCGCCAGCAGCGGAGGGACAGGGGTGACTGAAAAACTGTTTTTT; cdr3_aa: CASSGGTGVTEKLFF
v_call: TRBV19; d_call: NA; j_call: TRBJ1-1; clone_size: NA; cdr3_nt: TGTGCCAGTAGTATAGACAGGGCTGAAGCTTTCTTT; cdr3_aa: CASSIDRAEAFF
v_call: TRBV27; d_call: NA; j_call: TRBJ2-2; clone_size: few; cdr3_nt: TGTGCCAGCAGGAGGGGGGCATGGAACACCGGGGAGCTGTTTTTT; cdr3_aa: CASRRGAWNTGELFF
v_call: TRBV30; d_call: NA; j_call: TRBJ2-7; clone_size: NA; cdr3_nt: TGTGCCCACGGGCTCCCAGGATACGAGCAGTACTTC; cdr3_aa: CAHGLPGYEQYF
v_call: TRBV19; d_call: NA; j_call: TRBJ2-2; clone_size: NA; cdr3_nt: TGTGCCAGTAGTTTCTCCGTAAACACCGGGGAGCTGTTTTTT; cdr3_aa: CASSFSVNTGELFF
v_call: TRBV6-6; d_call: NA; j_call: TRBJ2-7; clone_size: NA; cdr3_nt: TGTGCCAGCAGGCTCAGGGACTTCATCCCCGAGCAGTACTTC; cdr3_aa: CASRLRDFIPEQYF
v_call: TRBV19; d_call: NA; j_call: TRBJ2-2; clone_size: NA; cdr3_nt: TGTGCCAGTAGTATAAACCTAAACACCGGGGAGCTGTTTTTT; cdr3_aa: CASSINLNTGELFF
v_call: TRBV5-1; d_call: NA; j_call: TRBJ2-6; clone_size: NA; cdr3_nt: TGCGCCAGCAGCTTGGGAGGGAGCTCTGGGGCCAACGTCCTGACTTTC; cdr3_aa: CASSLGGSSGANVLTF
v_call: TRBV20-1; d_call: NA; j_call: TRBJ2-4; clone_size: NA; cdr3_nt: TGCAGTGCTAGTCTCTATTTGGATCAGTACTTC; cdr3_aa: CSASLYLDQYF
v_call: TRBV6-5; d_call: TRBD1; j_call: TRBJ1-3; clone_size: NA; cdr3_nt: TGTGCCAGCAGTTCCAGCCGGGACAGGCTCCGCGACACCATATATTTT; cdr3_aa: CASSSSRDRLRDTIYF
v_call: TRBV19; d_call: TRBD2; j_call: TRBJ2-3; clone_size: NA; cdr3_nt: TGTGCCAGTAGTATCCCTTTCCCCGGACTAGCGGGGGGGAACGCAGATACGCAGTATTTT; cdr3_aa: CASSIPFPGLAGGNADTQYF
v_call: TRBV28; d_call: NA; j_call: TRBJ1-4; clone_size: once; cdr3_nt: TGTGCCAGCAGACCAGGGATAGCTAATGAAAAACTGTTTTTT; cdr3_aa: CASRPGIANEKLFF